This T cell receptor (beta chain) was found in a study of response to subunit inactivated influenza vaccine. Study-wide points: A suggestion made by the authors is that each seasonal influenza vaccination recruits few new T cells.

In the case of this clonotype: Its target is not known.

Per germline, CDR1 LGHNA and CDR2 YSLEER. Trimming cost V 2 bases and J 0 bases, with 9 bases left between them. This CDR3 is 15 amino acids long. MiXCR, run by TCRdb on the RT-PCR reads, gives a single entry per CDR3 protein. Of about 530,000 distinct CDR3 sequences in the sample, under 15% were seen once. The receptor was derived from a man aged 45-65 years who received an inactivated influenza vaccine. The sequencing here drew on PBMCs from blood, taken roughly 45 days after vaccination. The gene calls are TRBV4-3 and TRBJ2-3; no clear D gene. The CDR3 region is CASSQTTASTDTQYF. Here the CDR3 DNA reads TGCGCCAGCAGCCAAACAACTGCTAGCACAGATACGCAGTATTTT.